This TCR beta chain was recorded in a study of read filtering for tumor transcriptome and immune sequencing. Across the whole study: Among patients, some 17 were male and 15 or so female, aged 47 to 80 (mean approximately 62).

This library used around 0.4 ug RNA and molecular barcoded adaptors spanning alpha/delta and beta/gamma chains. TCRdb passed the reads through MiXCR, listing each CDR3 protein once. The sample includes fewer than 30,000 distinct CDR3 sequences, 13% to 15% of them seen just once. Study-level findings and limits: Dropping single-read clonotypes raised IR-seq and RNA-seq shared-clonotype correlation. The sorted CD138-negative fraction was a mixed bone marrow immune population, not purified T cells.

This clonotype has ten or more counts. As yet, its antigen is unknown. The sequencing input was a population of CD138-negative cells sorted from bone marrow. The receptor was derived from a donor at least 40 years old with multiple myeloma.

The CDR3 loop is CASSPPGQYYEQYF. CDR3 bases: TGTGCCAGCAGTCCCCCGGGACAGTACTACGAGCAGTACTTC. The V call is TRBV28, the J call TRBJ2-7; 7 bases fit TRBD1. J lost 3 bases, V lost 5 bases, and 7 bases had no gene match. From germline, CDR1 is MDHEN and CDR2 SYDVKM. CDR3 length: 14 residues. The whole variable domain, filled in from reference TRBV28 and TRBJ2-7, reads DVKVTQSSRYLVKRTGEKVFLECVQDMDHENMFWYRQDPGLGLRLIYFSYDVKMKEKGDIPEGYSVSREKKERFSLILESASTNQTSMYLCASSPPGQYYEQYFGPGTRLTVT.